These T cell receptor beta chains were read from a single sample in a study of neurological immune-mediated disorders. TCRdb analysed the 5' RACE reads with MiXCR anew, one entry per CDR3 protein. The sample holds some 60,000 distinct CDR3 sequences, about 8.9% seen once. The sequencing input was PBMCs. The source is a man under 40 in good health. Both conserved end residues are part of each CDR3. The D gene is left open where the match is weak. Not all rows give a size; the values are once, few, many and, for expanded clones, a class.

clone_size j_call v_call d_call cdr3_aa cdr3_nt
many TRBJ2-7 TRBV20-1 TRBD2 CSARDLEREPLEQYF TGCAGTGCTAGAGATTTAGAGCGGGAGCCCCTGGAGCAGTACTTC
many TRBJ2-5 TRBV5-1 NA CASSLLASQETQYF TGCGCCAGCAGCTTATTAGCGTCCCAAGAGACCCAGTACTTC
many TRBJ2-1 TRBV2 TRBD1 CASINDRGAYNEQFF TGTGCCAGCATTAACGACAGGGGAGCTTACAATGAGCAGTTCTTC
many TRBJ1-1 TRBV27 NA CASSSGTFNTEAFF TGTGCCAGCAGTTCCGGGACGTTCAACACTGAAGCTTTCTTT
NA TRBJ1-4 TRBV15 TRBD1 CATSRDRVNEKLFF TGTGCCACCAGCAGGGACAGGGTTAATGAAAAACTGTTTTTT
many TRBJ2-5 TRBV5-1 NA CASSWGDSYQETQYF TGCGCCAGCAGCTGGGGGGACTCGTACCAAGAGACCCAGTACTTC
many TRBJ2-7 TRBV7-9 NA CASSQRGHEQYF TGTGCCAGCAGCCAACGTGGCCACGAGCAGTACTTC
many TRBJ2-3 TRBV7-2 TRBD2 CASSATSATDTQYF TGTGCCAGCAGCGCAACTAGCGCCACAGATACGCAGTATTTT
many TRBJ2-7 TRBV10-3 NA CAISDHTYEQYF TGTGCCATCAGTGACCATACCTACGAGCAGTACTTC
NA TRBJ2-7 TRBV14 TRBD2 CANSHRTSGAYEQYF TGTGCCAACAGCCACCGGACTAGCGGGGCCTACGAGCAGTACTTC
NA TRBJ2-7 TRBV14 NA CASSQDIGRAYEQYF TGTGCCAGCAGCCAAGATATTGGCCGAGCCTACGAGCAGTACTTC
many TRBJ2-1 TRBV20-1 NA CSAREGLPNEQFF TGCAGTGCTAGAGAAGGACTACCAAATGAGCAGTTCTTC
many TRBJ2-3 TRBV20-1 TRBD1 CSAGDRERTDTQYF TGCAGTGCTGGGGACAGGGAACGCACAGATACGCAGTATTTT
many TRBJ2-1 TRBV18 NA CASSPPLAGGDLEQFF TGTGCCAGCTCACCACCGTTGGCGGGTGGAGATCTTGAGCAGTTCTTC
many TRBJ2-7 TRBV3-1 TRBD2 CASSQTGTSGYTGSYEQYF TGTGCCAGCAGCCAAACCGGGACTAGCGGTTATACGGGGTCCTACGAGCAGTACTTC
many TRBJ1-5 TRBV5-1 NA CASSPGGHPPQHF TGCGCCAGCAGCCCCGGGGGACACCCGCCCCAGCATTTT
many TRBJ1-1 TRBV28 NA CASSFYTEAFF TGTGCCAGCAGTTTTTATACTGAAGCTTTCTTT
many TRBJ2-1 TRBV15 TRBD2 CATRGLAGGDEQFF TGTGCCACCAGAGGACTAGCGGGAGGCGATGAGCAGTTCTTC
few TRBJ2-1 TRBV6-2/TRBV6-3 TRBD1 CASSDRGPEQFF TGTGCCAGCAGCGACAGGGGTCCTGAGCAGTTCTTC
NA TRBJ2-2 TRBV20-1 NA CSALRTGDLFF TGCAGTGCCCTGAGGACCGGGGATCTGTTTTTT
many TRBJ1-6 TRBV20-1 NA CSARKGASETLHF TGCAGTGCTAGAAAGGGCGCCTCGGAGACCCTCCACTTT
NA TRBJ2-5 TRBV18 NA CAISLQETQYF TGTGCCATCTCACTCCAAGAGACCCAGTACTTC
many TRBJ1-4 TRBV11-2 NA CASSSGVGKLFF TGTGCCAGCAGCTCAGGGGTTGGAAAACTGTTTTTT
many TRBJ2-3 TRBV3-1 NA CASSPTQDTQYF TGTGCCAGCAGTCCTACGCAGGATACGCAGTATTTT
many TRBJ1-5 TRBV7-2 TRBD1 CASSNRDRGQPQHF TGTGCCAGCAGCAACCGGGACAGGGGGCAGCCCCAGCATTTT
many TRBJ2-1 TRBV20-1 NA CSAREDSYNEQFF TGCAGTGCTAGAGAAGACTCCTACAATGAGCAGTTCTTC
NA TRBJ2-7 TRBV5-1 NA CASSIGGDFYKQYF TGCGCCAGCAGCATAGGGGGAGATTTCTACAAGCAGTACTTC
many TRBJ1-6 TRBV5-1 NA CASSRTPSSYNSPLHF TGCGCCAGCAGCCGGACACCGAGCTCCTATAATTCACCCCTCCACTTT
many TRBJ2-1 TRBV10-3 TRBD2 CAISVASGRQSEQFF TGTGCCATCAGTGTAGCTAGCGGGAGGCAAAGTGAGCAGTTCTTC
many TRBJ2-7 TRBV5-1 NA CASSLAGQAYEQYF TGCGCCAGCAGCTTAGCGGGACAGGCCTACGAGCAGTACTTC
NA TRBJ2-2 TRBV4-1 NA CASSPVATTGELFF TGCGCCAGCAGCCCCGTAGCGACAACCGGGGAGCTGTTTTTT
once TRBJ2-5 TRBV5-1 NA CASSFGLGVSYQDTQYF TGCGCCAGCAGCTTTGGGTTGGGGGTCAGCTACCAAGATACCCAGTACTTC
NA TRBJ2-7 TRBV20-1 NA CSARELRDKNYEQYF TGCAGTGCTAGAGAACTGCGGGACAAAAACTACGAGCAGTACTTC
many TRBJ2-2 TRBV7-8 NA CASSSVLDTGELFF TGTGCCAGCAGCTCGGTCCTAGACACCGGGGAGCTGTTTTTT
many TRBJ2-2 TRBV7-9 NA CASSPGPAQGNTGELFF TGTGCCAGCAGCCCTGGTCCGGCACAGGGGAACACCGGGGAGCTGTTTTTT
many TRBJ2-1 TRBV5-1 TRBD1 CASSAGQAYNEQFF TGCGCCAGCAGCGCGGGACAGGCCTACAATGAGCAGTTCTTC
many TRBJ2-7 TRBV29-1 NA CSVAGAYLYEQYF TGCAGCGTTGCAGGGGCCTATCTCTACGAGCAGTACTTC
many TRBJ2-1 TRBV9 TRBD2 CASSVASMGLAGRVTYNEQFF TGTGCCAGCAGCGTAGCTTCTATGGGACTAGCGGGACGAGTGACCTACAATGAGCAGTTCTTC
many TRBJ2-5 TRBV5-6 TRBD2 CASSLSSGSRKLAGPRETQYF TGTGCCAGCAGCTTGTCGTCCGGTAGCAGAAAACTAGCGGGACCTCGGGAGACCCAGTACTTC
NA TRBJ2-1 TRBV5-1 TRBD2 CASSLSSGAYNEQFF TGCGCCAGCAGCTTGTCTAGCGGGGCCTACAATGAGCAGTTCTTC
many TRBJ1-1 TRBV28 NA CASTKPIPNTEAFF TGTGCCAGCACAAAACCCATTCCGAACACTGAAGCTTTCTTT
many TRBJ2-1 TRBV28 TRBD2 CASRPGTSGSYNEQFF TGTGCCAGCAGACCCGGGACTAGCGGGAGTTACAATGAGCAGTTCTTC
many TRBJ1-1 TRBV29-1 NA CSVEGVHLTEAFF TGCAGCGTTGAGGGGGTCCATTTGACTGAAGCTTTCTTT
many TRBJ1-2 TRBV27 NA CASSFSAGGYGYTF TGTGCCAGCAGTTTCTCCGCGGGGGGCTATGGCTACACCTTC
many TRBJ2-7 TRBV20-1 NA CSASHEQYF TGCAGTGCTAGCCACGAGCAGTACTTC
many TRBJ1-6 TRBV6-4 NA CASSDSQGEGGNSPLHF TGTGCCAGCAGTGACTCGCAGGGTGAAGGTGGCAATTCACCCCTCCACTTT
many TRBJ2-2 TRBV2 NA CASSEMGQGSGELFF TGTGCCAGCAGTGAGATGGGACAAGGTTCCGGGGAGCTGTTTTTT
many TRBJ1-2 TRBV28 NA CASSFTGRGYGYTF TGTGCCAGCAGTTTTACAGGTCGAGGGTATGGCTACACCTTC
many TRBJ2-7 TRBV12-3/TRBV12-4 NA CASSLRVREQYF TGTGCCAGCAGTTTAAGGGTACGAGAGCAGTACTTC
NA TRBJ2-1 TRBV27 TRBD1 CASRRGWDSYNEQFF TGTGCCAGCAGGCGAGGCTGGGACAGCTACAATGAGCAGTTCTTC
many TRBJ2-5 TRBV20-1 NA CSARGLGATQYF TGCAGTGCTAGGGGCCTTGGGGCGACCCAGTACTTC
many TRBJ2-3 TRBV20-1 NA CSAGPSDPSTDTQYF TGCAGTGCTGGACCTAGCGATCCTAGCACAGATACGCAGTATTTT
many TRBJ1-1 TRBV5-1 NA CASSLWGAEAFF TGCGCCAGCAGCTTGTGGGGGGCTGAAGCTTTCTTT
many TRBJ2-1 TRBV20-1 TRBD2 CSARDGLAVYNEQFF TGCAGTGCTAGAGATGGACTAGCGGTTTACAATGAGCAGTTCTTC